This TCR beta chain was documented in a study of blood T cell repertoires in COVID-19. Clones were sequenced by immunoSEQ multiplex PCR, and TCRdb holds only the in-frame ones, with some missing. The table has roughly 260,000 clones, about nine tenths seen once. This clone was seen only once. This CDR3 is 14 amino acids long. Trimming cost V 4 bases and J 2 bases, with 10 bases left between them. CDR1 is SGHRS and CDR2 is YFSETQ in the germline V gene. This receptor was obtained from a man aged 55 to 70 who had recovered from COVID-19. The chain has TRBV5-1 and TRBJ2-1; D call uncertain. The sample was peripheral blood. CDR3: CASSRSDTYNEQFF. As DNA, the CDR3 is TGCGCCAGCAGCCGCAGCGATACCTACAATGAGCAGTTCTTC.